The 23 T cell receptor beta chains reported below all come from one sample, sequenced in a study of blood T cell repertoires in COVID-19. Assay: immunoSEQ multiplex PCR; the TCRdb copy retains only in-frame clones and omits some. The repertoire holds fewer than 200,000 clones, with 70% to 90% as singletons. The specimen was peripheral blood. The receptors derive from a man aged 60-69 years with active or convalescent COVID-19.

The CDR3: CASSEGWGRYEQYF. CDR3 sequence (DNA): TGTGCCAGCAGTGAAGGGTGGGGGCGGTACGAGCAGTACTTC. This sequence joins TRBV6-1 and TRBJ2-7; D may be TRBD1 (6 bases). Germline V gene sequence: CDR1 MNHNS, CDR2 SASEGT. The CDR3 contains 14 residues. With 1 base removed from V and 4 bases from J, the gap between germline ends came to 11 bases.

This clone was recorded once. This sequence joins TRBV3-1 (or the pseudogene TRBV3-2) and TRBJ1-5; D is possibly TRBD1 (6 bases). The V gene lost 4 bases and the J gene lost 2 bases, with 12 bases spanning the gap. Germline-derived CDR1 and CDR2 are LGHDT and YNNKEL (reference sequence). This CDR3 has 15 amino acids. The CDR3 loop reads CASSPTGMGNQPQHF. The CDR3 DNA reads TGTGCCAGCAGCCCGACAGGAATGGGCAATCAGCCCCAGCATTTT.

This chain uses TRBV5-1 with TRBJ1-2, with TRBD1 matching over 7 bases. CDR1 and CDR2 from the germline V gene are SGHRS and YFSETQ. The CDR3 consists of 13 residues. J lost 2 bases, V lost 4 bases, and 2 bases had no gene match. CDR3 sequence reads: CASSAGGNYGYTF. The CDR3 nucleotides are TGCGCCAGCAGCGCAGGGGGGAACTATGGCTACACCTTC.

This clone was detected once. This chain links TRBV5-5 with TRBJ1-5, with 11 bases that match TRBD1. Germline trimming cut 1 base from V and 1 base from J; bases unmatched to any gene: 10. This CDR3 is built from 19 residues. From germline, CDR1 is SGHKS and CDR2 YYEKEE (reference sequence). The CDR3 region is CASSLRPGQGGRSNQPQHF. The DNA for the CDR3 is TGTGCCAGCAGCTTGCGGCCGGGACAGGGGGGAAGGAGCAATCAGCCCCAGCATTTT.

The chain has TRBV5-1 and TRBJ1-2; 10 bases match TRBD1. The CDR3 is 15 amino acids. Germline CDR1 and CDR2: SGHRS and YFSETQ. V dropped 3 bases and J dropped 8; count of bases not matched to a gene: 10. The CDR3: CASSSEGTGDLGYTF. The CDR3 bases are TGCGCCAGCAGCTCGGAAGGGACAGGGGATTTAGGCTACACCTTC.

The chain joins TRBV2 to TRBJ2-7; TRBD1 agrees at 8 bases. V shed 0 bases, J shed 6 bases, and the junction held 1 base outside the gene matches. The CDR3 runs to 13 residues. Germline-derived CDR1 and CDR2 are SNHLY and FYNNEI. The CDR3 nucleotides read TGTGCCAGCAGTGAAGCGACAGGGGCCGAGCAGTACTTC. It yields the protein CASSEATGAEQYF.

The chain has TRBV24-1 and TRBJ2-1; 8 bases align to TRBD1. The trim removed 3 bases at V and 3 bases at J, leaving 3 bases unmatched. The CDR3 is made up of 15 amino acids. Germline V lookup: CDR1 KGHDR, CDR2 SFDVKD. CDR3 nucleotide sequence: TGTGCCACCAGTGATCCAGGGGGCATCTACAATGAGCAGTTCTTC. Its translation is CATSDPGGIYNEQFF.

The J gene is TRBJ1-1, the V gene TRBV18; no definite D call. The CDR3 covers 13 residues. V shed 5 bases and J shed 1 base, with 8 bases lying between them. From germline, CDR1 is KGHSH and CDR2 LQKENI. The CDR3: CASSAEGNTEAFF. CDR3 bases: TGTGCCAGCTCAGCGGAAGGGAACACTGAAGCTTTCTTT.

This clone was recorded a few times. CDR3: CASSEALGSGIGYTF. CDR3 coding DNA: TGTGCCAGCAGTGAAGCGCTGGGTTCCGGGATTGGCTACACCTTC. The chain employs TRBV6-1 and TRBJ1-2; no firm D call. The V and J ends lost 0 bases and 7 bases respectively, with 15 bases between them. CDR1 is MNHNS, CDR2 SASEGT, per germline. The CDR3 consists of 15 residues.

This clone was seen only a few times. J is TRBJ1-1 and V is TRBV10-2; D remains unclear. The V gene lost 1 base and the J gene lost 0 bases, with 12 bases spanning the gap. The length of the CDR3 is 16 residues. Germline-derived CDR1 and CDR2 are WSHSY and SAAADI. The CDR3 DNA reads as TGCGCCAGCAGTGAGTTGGTTCGGGGATTGAACACTGAAGCTTTCTTT. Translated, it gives CASSELVRGLNTEAFF.

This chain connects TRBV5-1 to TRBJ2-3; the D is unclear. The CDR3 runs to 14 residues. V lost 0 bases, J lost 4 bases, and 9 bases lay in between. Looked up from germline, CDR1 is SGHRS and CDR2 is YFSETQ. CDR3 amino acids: CASSLALVADTQYF. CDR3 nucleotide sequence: TGCGCCAGCAGCTTGGCCCTAGTCGCAGATACGCAGTATTTT. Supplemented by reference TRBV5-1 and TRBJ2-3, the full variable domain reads KAGVTQTPRYLIKTRGQQVTLSCSPISGHRSVSWYQQTPGQGLQFLFEYFSETQRNKGNFPGRFSGRQFSNSRSEMNVSTLELGDSALYLCASSLALVADTQYFGPGTRLTVL.

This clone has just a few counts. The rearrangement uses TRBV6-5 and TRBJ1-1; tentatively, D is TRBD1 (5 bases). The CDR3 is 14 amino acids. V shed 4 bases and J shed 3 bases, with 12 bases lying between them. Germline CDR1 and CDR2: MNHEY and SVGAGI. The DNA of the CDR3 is TGTGCCAGCAGTTCCCAGGGTCCGGACACTGAAGCTTTCTTT. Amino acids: CASSSQGPDTEAFF.

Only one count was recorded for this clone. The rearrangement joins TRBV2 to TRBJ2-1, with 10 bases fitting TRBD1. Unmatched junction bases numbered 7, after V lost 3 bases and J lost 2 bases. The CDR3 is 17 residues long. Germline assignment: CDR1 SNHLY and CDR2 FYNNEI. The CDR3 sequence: CASSETGTGAAYNEQFF. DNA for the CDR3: TGTGCCAGCAGTGAGACGGGGACAGGGGCTGCCTACAATGAGCAGTTCTTC.

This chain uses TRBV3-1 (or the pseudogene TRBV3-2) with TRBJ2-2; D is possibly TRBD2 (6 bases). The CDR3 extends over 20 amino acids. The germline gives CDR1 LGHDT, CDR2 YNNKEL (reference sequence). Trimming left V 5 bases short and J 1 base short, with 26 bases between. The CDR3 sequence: CASSFLNQFAGSQNTGELFF. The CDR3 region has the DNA TGTGCCAGCAGCTTCTTAAACCAGTTCGCGGGGTCCCAGAACACCGGGGAGCTGTTTTTT.

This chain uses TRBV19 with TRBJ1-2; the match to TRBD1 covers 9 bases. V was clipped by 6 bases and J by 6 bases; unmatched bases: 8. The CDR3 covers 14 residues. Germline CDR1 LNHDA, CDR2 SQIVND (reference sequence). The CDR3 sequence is CASRGTGNVNGYTF. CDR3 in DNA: TGTGCCAGTAGAGGGACAGGGAATGTAAATGGCTACACCTTC.

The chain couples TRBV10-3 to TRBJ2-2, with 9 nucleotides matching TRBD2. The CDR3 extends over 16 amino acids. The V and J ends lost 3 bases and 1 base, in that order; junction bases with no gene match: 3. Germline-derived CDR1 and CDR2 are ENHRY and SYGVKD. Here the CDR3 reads CAISDQLAGNTGELFF. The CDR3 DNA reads TGTGCCATCAGTGACCAACTAGCGGGGAACACCGGGGAGCTGTTTTTT.

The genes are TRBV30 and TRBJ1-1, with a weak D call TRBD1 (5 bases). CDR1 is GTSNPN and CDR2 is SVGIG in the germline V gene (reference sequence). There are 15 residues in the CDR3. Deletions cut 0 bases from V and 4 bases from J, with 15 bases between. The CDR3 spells CAWSVPGRGITEAFF. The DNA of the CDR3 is TGTGCCTGGAGTGTCCCCGGGAGGGGAATCACTGAAGCTTTCTTT. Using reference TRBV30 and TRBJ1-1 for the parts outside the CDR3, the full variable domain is SQTIHQWPATLVQPVGSPLSLECTVEGTSNPNLYWYRQAAGRGLQLLFYSVGIGQISSEVPQNLSASRPQDRQFILSSKKLLLSDSGFYLCAWSVPGRGITEAFFGQGTRLTVV.

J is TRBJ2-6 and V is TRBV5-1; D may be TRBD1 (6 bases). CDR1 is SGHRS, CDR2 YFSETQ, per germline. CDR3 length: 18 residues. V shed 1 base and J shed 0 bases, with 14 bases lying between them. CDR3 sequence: CASSLQGTRSSGANVLTF. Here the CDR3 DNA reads TGCGCCAGCAGCTTGCAGGGGACACGAAGCTCTGGGGCCAACGTCCTGACTTTC.

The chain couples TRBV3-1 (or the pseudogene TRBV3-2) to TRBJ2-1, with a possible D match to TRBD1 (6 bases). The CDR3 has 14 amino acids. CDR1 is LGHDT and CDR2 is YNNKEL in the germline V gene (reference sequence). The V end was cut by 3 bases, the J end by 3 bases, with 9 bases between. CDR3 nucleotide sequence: TGTGCCAGCAGCCAGCTGGACAGCTACAATGAGCAGTTCTTC. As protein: CASSQLDSYNEQFF.

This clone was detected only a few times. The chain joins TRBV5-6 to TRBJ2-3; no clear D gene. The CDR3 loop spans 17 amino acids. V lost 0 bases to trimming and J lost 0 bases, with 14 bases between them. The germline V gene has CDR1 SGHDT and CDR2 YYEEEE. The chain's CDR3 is CASSLEDFGASTDTQYF. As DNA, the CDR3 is TGTGCCAGCAGCTTGGAGGATTTTGGAGCCAGCACAGATACGCAGTATTTT.

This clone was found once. CDR3 DNA sequence: TGCGCCAGCAGCTTGGCCCGAGGCAGCTCTGGAAACACCATATATTTT. Translated, it gives CASSLARGSSGNTIYF. The chain has TRBV5-1 and TRBJ1-3, with D unresolved. Trimming shortened V by 0 bases and J by 0 bases, and 10 bases separated the two germline ends. Germline values: CDR1 SGHRS, CDR2 YFSETQ. The CDR3 is 16 amino acids.

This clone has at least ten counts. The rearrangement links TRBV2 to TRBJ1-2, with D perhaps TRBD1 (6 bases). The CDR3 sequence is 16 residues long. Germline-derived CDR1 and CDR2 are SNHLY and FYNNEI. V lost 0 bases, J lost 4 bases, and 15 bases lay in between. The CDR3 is CASSEARGGAGYGYTF. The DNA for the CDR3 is TGTGCCAGCAGTGAAGCGCGGGGGGGCGCTGGCTATGGCTACACCTTC. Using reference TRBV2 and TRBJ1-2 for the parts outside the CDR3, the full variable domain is EPEVTQTPSHQVTQMGQEVILRCVPISNHLYFYWYRQILGQKVEFLVSFYNNEISEKSEIFDDQFSVERPDGSNFTLKIRSTKLEDSAMYFCASSEARGGAGYGYTFGSGTRLTVV.

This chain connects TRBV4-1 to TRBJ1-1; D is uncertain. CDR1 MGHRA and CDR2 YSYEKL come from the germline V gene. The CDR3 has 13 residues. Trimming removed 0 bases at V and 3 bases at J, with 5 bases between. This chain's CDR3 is CASSQDQYTEAFF. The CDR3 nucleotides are TGCGCCAGCAGCCAAGACCAGTACACTGAAGCTTTCTTT.